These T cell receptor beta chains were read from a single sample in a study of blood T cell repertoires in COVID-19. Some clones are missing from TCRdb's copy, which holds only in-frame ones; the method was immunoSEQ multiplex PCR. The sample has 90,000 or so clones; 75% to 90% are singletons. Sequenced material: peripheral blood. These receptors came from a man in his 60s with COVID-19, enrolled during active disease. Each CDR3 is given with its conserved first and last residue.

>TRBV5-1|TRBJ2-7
CASSWTSGNGEQYF
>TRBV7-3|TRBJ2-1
CASSPVTSGSSYNEQFF
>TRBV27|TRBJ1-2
CASSTGTDYGYTF
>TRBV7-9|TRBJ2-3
CASSFMDTQYF
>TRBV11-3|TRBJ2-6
CASSRGGTELSGANVLTF
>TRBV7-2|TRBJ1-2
CASSLAGPEVPFTGVDYGYTF
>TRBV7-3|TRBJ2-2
CASSPYELAGGGVIGELFF
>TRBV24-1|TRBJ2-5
CATSDFRTEEETQYF
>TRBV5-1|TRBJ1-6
CASSPAEGLNSPLHF
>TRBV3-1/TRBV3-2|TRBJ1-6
CASRGRDTNSPLHF
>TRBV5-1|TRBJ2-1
CASSPGLEVNEQFF
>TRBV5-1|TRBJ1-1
CASSLEGRGISAEAFF
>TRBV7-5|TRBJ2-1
CVRSSKTSGDYNEQFF
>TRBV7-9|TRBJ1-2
CASSHTQGDNGYTF
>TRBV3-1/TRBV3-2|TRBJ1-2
CASSQEEGAVGYTF
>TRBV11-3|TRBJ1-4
CASSSGTDNEKLFF
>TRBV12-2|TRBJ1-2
CASRLVTGVPHYGYTF
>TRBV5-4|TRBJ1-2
CASSLVGGLENYGYTF
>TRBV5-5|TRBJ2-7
CASSLGLRSYEQYF
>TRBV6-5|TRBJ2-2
CASSFEAGVAGELFF
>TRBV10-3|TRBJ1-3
CAISESQSGNTIYF
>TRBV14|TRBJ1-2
CASSQGLRGARYGYTF
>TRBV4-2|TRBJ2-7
CASSQTDRGSYEQYF
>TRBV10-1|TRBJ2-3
CASSEGSGSTDTQYF
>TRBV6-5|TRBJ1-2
CASSSQGDGYTF
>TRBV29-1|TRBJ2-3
CSVRTNPLTDTQYF
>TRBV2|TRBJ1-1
CASTGILNTEAFF
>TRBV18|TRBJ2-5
CASSLIGGTGIQETQYF
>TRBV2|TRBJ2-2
CASSVTGVSTGELFF
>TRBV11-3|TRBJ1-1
CASSLDRGVTEAFF
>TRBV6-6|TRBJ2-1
CASTDSPYNEQFF
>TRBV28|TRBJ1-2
CASSGRGQGARGYTF
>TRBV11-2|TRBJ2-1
CASSFRGDEQFF
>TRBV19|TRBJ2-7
CASSIVQHHEQYF
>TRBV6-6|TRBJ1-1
CASSPGTGSFLNTEAFF
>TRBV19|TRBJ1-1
CASSNVADTEAFF
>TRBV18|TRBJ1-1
CASSPVGGRTNTEAFF
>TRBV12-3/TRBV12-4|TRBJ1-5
CASSFEFQPQHF
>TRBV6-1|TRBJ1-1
CASSEDRGRTEAFF
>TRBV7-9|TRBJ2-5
CASSWTVQETQYF
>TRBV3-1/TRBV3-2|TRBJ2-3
CASSQETASGHTDTQYF
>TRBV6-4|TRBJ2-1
CASSLDTDNEQFF
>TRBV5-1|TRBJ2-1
CASSSLAGVGEQFF
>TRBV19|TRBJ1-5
CASSSGTGGRNQPQHF
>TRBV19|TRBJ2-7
CASSKLDRGLEQYF
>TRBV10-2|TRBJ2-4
CASSGQERKYIQYF
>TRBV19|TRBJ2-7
CAGLAYEQYF
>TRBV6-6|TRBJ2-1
CASSYYLAGGVEQFF
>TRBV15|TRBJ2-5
CATERLAGGGQETQYF
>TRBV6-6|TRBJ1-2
CASSSGTANYGYTF